This T cell receptor beta chain was profiled in a study of blood T cell repertoires in COVID-19. Study context: Both acute and convalescent COVID-19 samples were obtained from the United States, Italy and Spain. T cells, B-cell-depleted T cells, or PBMCs provided the cDNA or gDNA that served as material.

About this clone: The limits of the CDR3 on the DNA are not certain, so only TCRdb's listed CDR3 is given.

Germline V CDR1 and CDR2: SGHTA, FQGNSA. The CDR3 spans 13 amino acids, including both terminal residues. In the authors' workflow: Amplification of reference gene primers provided the estimated nucleated cell counts. Using immunoSEQ multiplex PCR, the repertoire was profiled, and TCRdb retains in-frame clones only, with some absent. That table gives V, J and clone size, and the DNA gave D and trimming. The repertoire holds some 240,000 clones, with around 90% as singletons. The Seattle patients joined while their infection was active and were tracked longitudinally afterward. The chain links TRBV7-2 to TRBJ1-5. This clonotype originated in a woman in her 70s with COVID-19, enrolled during active disease. Sequenced: peripheral blood. This chain's CDR3 is CASSSSSNQPQHF.